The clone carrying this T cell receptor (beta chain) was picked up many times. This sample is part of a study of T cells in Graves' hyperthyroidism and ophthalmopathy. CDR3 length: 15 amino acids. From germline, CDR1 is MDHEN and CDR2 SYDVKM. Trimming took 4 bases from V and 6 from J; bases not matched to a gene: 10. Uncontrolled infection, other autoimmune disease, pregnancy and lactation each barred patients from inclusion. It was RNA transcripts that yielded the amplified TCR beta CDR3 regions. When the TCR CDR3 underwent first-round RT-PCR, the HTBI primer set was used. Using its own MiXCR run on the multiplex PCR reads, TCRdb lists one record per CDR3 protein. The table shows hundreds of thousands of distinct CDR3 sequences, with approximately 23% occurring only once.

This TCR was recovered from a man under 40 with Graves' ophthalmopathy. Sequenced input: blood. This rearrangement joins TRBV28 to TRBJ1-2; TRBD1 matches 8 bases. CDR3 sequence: CASSSSGTGGNGYTF. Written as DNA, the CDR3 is TGTGCCAGCAGTTCCTCCGGGACAGGAGGGAATGGCTACACCTTC.